The T cell receptor beta chain described here comes from a study of T cells in localized non-small cell lung cancer. Study-wide results and limits: In adjacent lung appeared a median around 60 of the top 100 tumor clones. Uninvolved adjacent lung showed higher T cell clonality than tumor.

A remark on this clone: What it recognizes is unknown.

Sequencing used immunoSEQ multiplex PCR; TCRdb keeps in-frame clones, though not all of them. The sample records 130,000 or so clones, more than 80% being singletons. Per the germline V gene, CDR1 is SGHKS and CDR2 is YYEKEE (reference sequence). V was shortened by 2 bases and J by 8 bases, with 10 bases between the two germline ends. The CDR3 has 12 residues. The chain is built from TRBV5-5 and TRBJ1-2, with D maybe TRBD1 (5 bases). This sample comprised peripheral blood, obtained before any cancer treatment. The source is a female donor of 60 years or more with stage I lung adenocarcinoma. The CDR3 is CASSLGVRGYTF. CDR3 coding DNA: TGTGCCAGCAGCTTAGGGGTTCGGGGCTACACCTTC. Using reference TRBV5-5 and TRBJ1-2 for the parts outside the CDR3, the full variable domain is DAGVTQSPTHLIKTRGQQVTLRCSPISGHKSVSWYQQVLGQGPQFIFQYYEKEERGRGNFPDRFSARQFPNYSSELNVNALLLGDSALYLCASSLGVRGYTFGSGTRLTVV.